This TCR beta chain appears in the sequencing data of a study of molecular identifiers for immune sequencing clone quantification. This clonotype was counted many times. Bulk TCR library preparation followed previously described methods with listed TCR primers. TCRdb re-called the PCR reads through MiXCR, storing one row per CDR3 protein. Of 70,000 to 95,000 distinct CDR3 sequences detected, roughly 19% appear once; the ten largest clones hold roughly 0.8%. Germline assignment: CDR1 GTSNPN and CDR2 SVGIG (reference sequence). This CDR3 region has 15 residues. Trimming took 3 bases from V and 3 from J, leaving 17 bases between them.

This chain uses TRBV30 with TRBJ1-1; TRBD1 might be the D (5 bases). The clonotype was recovered from a human donor in good health. Some libraries in this study had Jurkat cell RNA spiked in. Sequencing was done on a sample of naive CD8+ T cells from blood, with Jurkat cell RNA spiked in. The subset is: FACS-sorted CD8+CD4-CCR7+CD45RA+ naive T cells. This chain's CDR3 is CAWSQGAMGDTEAFF. CDR3 nucleotides: TGTGCCTGGAGCCAAGGGGCCATGGGGGACACTGAAGCTTTCTTT.